Listed here are 18 T cell receptor beta chains from one sample, sequenced in a study of blood T cell repertoires in COVID-19. Libraries were prepared by immunoSEQ multiplex PCR; TCRdb keeps only in-frame clonotypes and omits some of them. The repertoire holds 90,000 or so clones, less than 95% seen once, with approximately 7% in the top ten. Sample: peripheral blood. Receptor source: a man between 18 and 29 years old with COVID-19, enrolled during active disease.

This clone was seen a few times. This chain links TRBV7-2 with TRBJ2-7; 8 bases are a match to TRBD1. The germline CDR1 and CDR2 sequences are SGHTA and FQGNSA. V lost 1 base, J lost 5 bases, and 7 bases stayed unmatched. This CDR3 contains 15 residues. CDR3 DNA: TGTGCCAGCAGCTTAGGGGGACAGGTTTACGACGAGCAGTACTTC. Protein product: CASSLGGQVYDEQYF.

This clone has only one observation. The V gene is TRBV7-2, the J gene TRBJ2-1, with 10 bases identical to TRBD2. This CDR3 contains 16 residues. Germline V CDR1 and CDR2: SGHTA, FQGNSA. J lost 2 bases, V lost 2 bases, and 3 bases had no gene match. The CDR3 loop reads CASSLFGLAAYNEQFF. The DNA for the CDR3 is TGTGCCAGCAGCTTATTCGGACTAGCGGCCTACAATGAGCAGTTCTTC.

The J gene is TRBJ2-6, the V gene TRBV6-2 or TRBV6-3; TRBD1 agrees at 7 bases. V lost 2 bases to trimming and J lost 0 bases; unmatched junction nucleotides: 1. CDR1 MNHEY and CDR2 SVGEGT come from the germline V gene. This CDR3 is built from 16 residues. The DNA of the CDR3 is TGTGCCAGCAGTTACAGGGGGCCCTCTGGGGCCAACGTCCTGACTTTC. The encoded protein is CASSYRGPSGANVLTF.

The gene calls are TRBV28 and TRBJ2-4, with TRBD2 matching 12 bases. The CDR3 contains 15 residues. The germline CDR1 and CDR2 sequences are MDHEN and SYDVKM. The V gene end was trimmed by 5 bases and the J gene end by 5 bases; junction bases not matched to a gene: 4. CDR3 sequence reads: CASSETSGRENIQYF. DNA of the CDR3: TGTGCCAGCAGTGAGACTAGCGGGAGAGAAAACATTCAGTACTTC.

V is TRBV6-5 and J is TRBJ2-2; D not certain. Germline V gene lookup returns CDR1 MNHEY and CDR2 SVGAGI. This CDR3 is 15 amino acids long. V was pared by 0 bases and J by 5 bases, with 10 bases between. The CDR3 coding sequence is TGTGCCAGCAGTTACTCTCCAGGATCTACCGGGGAGCTGTTTTTT. Protein product: CASSYSPGSTGELFF.

The chain carries TRBV6-2 or TRBV6-3 and TRBJ2-5; 13 positions match TRBD2. CDR1 is MNHEY and CDR2 is SVGEGT in the germline V gene. The CDR3 has 18 residues. V lost 4 bases and J lost 5; bases outside the gene matches: 13. The CDR3 here is CASSWLKTSGRVRETQYF. The CDR3 bases are TGTGCCAGCAGTTGGTTAAAAACTAGCGGGAGGGTGCGGGAGACCCAGTACTTC.

V usage is TRBV6-2 or TRBV6-3 and J usage is TRBJ2-2; 10 bases line up with TRBD1. The CDR3 totals 18 residues. J lost 2 bases, V lost 6 bases, and 12 bases had no gene match. Germline V gene sequence: CDR1 MNHEY, CDR2 SVGEGT. CDR3: CASSHIGGQGRNTGELFF. CDR3 coding DNA: TGTGCCAGCAGCCATATTGGGGGACAGGGGCGTAACACCGGGGAGCTGTTTTTT.

The CDR3 DNA follows: TGTGCCAGCAGCGCCGGGACTAACTACAATGAGCAGTTCTTC. It translates to CASSAGTNYNEQFF. The V call is TRBV5-6, the J call TRBJ2-1; 7 bases are shared with TRBD2. The V segment lost 4 bases and the J segment 3 bases; nucleotides outside the gene matches: 4. The CDR3 consists of 14 residues. CDR1 is SGHDT and CDR2 is YYEEEE in the germline V gene.

This chain uses TRBV7-8 with TRBJ2-7, with TRBD2 matching 8 bases. Germline trimming cut 1 base from V and 8 bases from J; bases unmatched to any gene: 7. The CDR3 is 14 residues long. CDR1 and CDR2 (germline): SGHVS, FQNEAQ. In DNA, the CDR3 is TGTGCCAGCAGCTTAGTGACTAGCGCAATCCAGCAGTACTTC. Translated, it gives CASSLVTSAIQQYF.

The genes are TRBV15 and TRBJ2-7, with D perhaps matching TRBD1 (5 bases). The germline V and J ends were trimmed by 0 bases and 3 bases, with 15 bases remaining between them. Germline values: CDR1 LNHNV, CDR2 YYDKDF (reference sequence). The CDR3 totals 16 residues. In DNA, the CDR3 is TGTGCCACCAGCAGAGATGGGCAGGGAAGTAACTACGAGCAGTACTTC. Translated, it gives CATSRDGQGSNYEQYF.

The CDR3 DNA sequence: TGTGCCAGCAGCCCAAACAAGAGATCCGGGACAGGGATCACCGGGGAGCTGTTTTTT. Protein: CASSPNKRSGTGITGELFF. V and J are TRBV7-3 and TRBJ2-2; TRBD1 agrees at 9 bases. Germline trimming cut 5 bases from V and 4 bases from J; bases unmatched to any gene: 17. CDR3 length equals 19 residues. Germline CDR1 SGHTA, CDR2 FQGTGA.

This rearrangement joins TRBV21-1 to TRBJ1-5. TRBV21-1 is a documented pseudogene. The CDR3 loop spans 16 amino acids. CDR3 DNA sequence: TGTGCCAGCCGCGATCTGGGGGGAAAGGCCAATCAGCCCCAGCATTTT. Translation: CASRDLGGKANQPQHF.

The rearrangement links TRBV2 to TRBJ1-5; a possible D gene is TRBD1 (5 bases). In germline, CDR1 is SNHLY, CDR2 FYNNEI. V shed 0 bases and J shed 10 bases, with 10 bases lying between them. The CDR3 length is 13 residues. The CDR3 reads CASSEAAGQPQHF. The CDR3, as DNA: TGTGCCAGCAGTGAAGCTGCAGGGCAACCCCAGCATTTT.

The gene calls are TRBV28 and TRBJ2-3; TRBD1 agrees at 7 bases. Germline CDR1 is MDHEN and CDR2 is SYDVKM. J lost 1 base, V lost 10 bases, and 8 bases had no gene match. There are 14 residues in the CDR3. In DNA form, the CDR3 reads TGTGCCACCAACAGGGGTTTGCGCACAGATACGCAGTATTTT. Protein sequence: CATNRGLRTDTQYF.

The V gene is TRBV28, the J gene TRBJ2-2, with D maybe TRBD1 (6 bases). Germline V CDR1 and CDR2: MDHEN, SYDVKM. V was clipped by 6 bases and J by 0 bases, with 11 bases between them. The CDR3 covers 15 residues. CDR3 sequence: CASRLRTANTGELFF. The CDR3 DNA follows: TGTGCCAGCAGACTACGGACAGCGAACACCGGGGAGCTGTTTTTT.

The chain carries TRBV29-1 and TRBJ1-2; possible D gene TRBD1, 6 bases. The CDR3 is made up of 14 amino acids. Trimming took 3 bases from V and 2 from J, leaving 13 bases between them. Germline lookup yields CDR1 SQVTM and CDR2 ANQGSEA. The CDR3 reads CSVEVQGGNYGYTF. DNA of the CDR3: TGCAGCGTTGAGGTACAGGGCGGGAACTATGGCTACACCTTC.

The chain carries TRBV30 and TRBJ2-7; TRBD1 might be the D (6 bases). The CDR3 sequence is 15 residues long. The V and J ends lost 1 base and 3 bases respectively, with 16 bases between them. Germline V gene sequence: CDR1 GTSNPN, CDR2 SVGIG (reference sequence). The CDR3 sequence: CAWSEEDSTFYEQYF. The DNA for the CDR3 is TGTGCCTGGAGTGAAGAGGACAGCACCTTCTACGAGCAGTACTTC.

As concerns this clone: One end of the junction is discordant with germline, which a read error may explain. The chain has TRBV6-5 and TRBJ1-4; D remains ambiguous. CDR1 and CDR2 (germline): MNHEY, SVGAGI. CDR3 length equals 11 residues. CDR3 in DNA: TGTGCCAGCCAAAGAAGTGAAAAACTGCTTTTT. Encoded protein: CASQRSEKLLF.